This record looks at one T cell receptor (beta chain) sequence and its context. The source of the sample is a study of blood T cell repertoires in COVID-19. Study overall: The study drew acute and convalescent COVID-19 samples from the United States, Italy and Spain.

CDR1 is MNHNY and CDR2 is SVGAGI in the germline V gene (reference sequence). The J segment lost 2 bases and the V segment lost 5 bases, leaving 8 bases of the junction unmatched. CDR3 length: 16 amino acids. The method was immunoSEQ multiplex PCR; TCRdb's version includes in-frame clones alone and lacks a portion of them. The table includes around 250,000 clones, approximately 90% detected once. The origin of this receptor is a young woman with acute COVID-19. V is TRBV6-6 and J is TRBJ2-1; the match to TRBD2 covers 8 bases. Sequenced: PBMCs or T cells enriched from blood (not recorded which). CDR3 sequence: CASSRKTSGTYNEQFF. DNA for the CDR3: TGTGCCAGCAGTCGAAAAACTAGCGGAACCTACAATGAGCAGTTCTTC.